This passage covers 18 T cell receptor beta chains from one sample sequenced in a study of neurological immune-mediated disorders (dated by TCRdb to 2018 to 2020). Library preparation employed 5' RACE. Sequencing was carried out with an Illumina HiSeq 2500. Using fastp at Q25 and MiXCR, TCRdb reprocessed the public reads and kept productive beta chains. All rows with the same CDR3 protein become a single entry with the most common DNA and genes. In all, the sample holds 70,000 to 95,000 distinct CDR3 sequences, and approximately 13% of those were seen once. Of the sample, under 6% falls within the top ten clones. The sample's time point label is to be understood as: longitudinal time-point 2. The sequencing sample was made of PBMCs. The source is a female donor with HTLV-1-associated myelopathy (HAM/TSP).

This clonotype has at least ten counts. The CDR3 DNA follows: TGCGCCAGCAGCCCTCCACCGGGACAGGGATACAATCAGCCCCAGCATTTT. Translated, it gives CASSPPPGQGYNQPQHF. The gene calls are TRBV4-1 and TRBJ1-5, with 9 bases fitting TRBD1. The CDR3 runs 17 residues. Germline trimming cut 4 bases from V and 3 bases from J; bases unmatched to any gene: 10. CDR1 is MGHRA and CDR2 is YSYEKL in the germline V gene.

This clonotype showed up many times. Written as DNA, the CDR3 is TGTGCCAGCAGCTTGCGGGGGCCCTACGAGCAGTACTTC. This translates into CASSLRGPYEQYF. The chain combines TRBV5-5 with TRBJ2-7; D possibly matches TRBD1 or TRBD2 (6 bases each). With 1 base removed from V and 2 bases from J, the gap between germline ends came to 7 bases. The germline V gene encodes CDR1 SGHKS and CDR2 YYEKEE (reference sequence). CDR3 length: 13 residues.

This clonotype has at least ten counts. CDR3 sequence (DNA): TGCGCCAGCAGCTTGAATACAGACACAAACATTCAGTACTTC. Encoded protein: CASSLNTDTNIQYF. The chain links TRBV5-1 to TRBJ2-4, with D hard to call. V was shortened by 1 base and J by 6 bases, with 11 bases between the two germline ends. Germline CDR1 is SGHRS and CDR2 is YFSETQ. This CDR3 spans 14 amino acids.

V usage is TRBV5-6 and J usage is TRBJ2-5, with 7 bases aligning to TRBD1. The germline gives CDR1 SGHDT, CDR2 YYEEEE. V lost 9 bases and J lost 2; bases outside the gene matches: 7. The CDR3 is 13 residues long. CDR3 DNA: TGTGCCACTGGGGACAGCCAGCAAGAGACCCAGTACTTC. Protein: CATGDSQQETQYF.

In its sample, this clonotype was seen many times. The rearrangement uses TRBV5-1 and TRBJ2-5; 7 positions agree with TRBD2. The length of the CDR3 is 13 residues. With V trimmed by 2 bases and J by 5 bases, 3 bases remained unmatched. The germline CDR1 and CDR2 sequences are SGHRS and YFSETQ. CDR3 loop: CASSFLADETQYF. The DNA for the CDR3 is TGCGCCAGCAGCTTTCTAGCGGACGAGACCCAGTACTTC.

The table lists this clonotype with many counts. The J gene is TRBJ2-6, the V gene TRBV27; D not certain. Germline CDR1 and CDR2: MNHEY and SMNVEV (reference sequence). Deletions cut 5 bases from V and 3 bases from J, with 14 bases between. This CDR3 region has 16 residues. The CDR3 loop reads CASSLRMGRGANVLTF. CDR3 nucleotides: TGTGCCAGCAGTCTGAGAATGGGCCGTGGGGCCAACGTCCTGACTTTC.

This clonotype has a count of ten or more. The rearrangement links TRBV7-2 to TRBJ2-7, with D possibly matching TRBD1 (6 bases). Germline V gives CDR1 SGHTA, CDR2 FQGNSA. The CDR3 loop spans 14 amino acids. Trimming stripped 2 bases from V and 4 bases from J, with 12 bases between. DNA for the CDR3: TGTGCCAGCAGCTTATCAGGACAGATTTACGAGCAGTACTTC. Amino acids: CASSLSGQIYEQYF.

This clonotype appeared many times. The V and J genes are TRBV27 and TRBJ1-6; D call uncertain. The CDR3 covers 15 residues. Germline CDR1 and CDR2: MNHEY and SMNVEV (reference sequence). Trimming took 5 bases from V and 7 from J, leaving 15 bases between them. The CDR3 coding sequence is TGTGCCAGCAGTCCCCGCTGGGCAATAAATTCACCCCTCCACTTT. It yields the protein CASSPRWAINSPLHF.

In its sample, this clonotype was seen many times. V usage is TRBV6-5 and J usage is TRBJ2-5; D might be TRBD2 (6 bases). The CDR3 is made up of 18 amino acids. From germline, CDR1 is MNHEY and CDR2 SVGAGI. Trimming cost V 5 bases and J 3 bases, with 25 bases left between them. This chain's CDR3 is CASSPPWGMGRGKETQYF. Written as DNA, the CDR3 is TGTGCCAGCAGTCCACCTTGGGGTATGGGACGCGGGAAAGAGACCCAGTACTTC.

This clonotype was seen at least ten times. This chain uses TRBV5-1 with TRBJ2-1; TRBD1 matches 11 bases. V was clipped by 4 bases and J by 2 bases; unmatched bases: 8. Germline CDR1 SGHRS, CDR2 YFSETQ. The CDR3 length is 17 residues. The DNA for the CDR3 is TGCGCCAGCAGCCCCGGGACAGGGGGACCAGCCTACAATGAGCAGTTCTTC. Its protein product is CASSPGTGGPAYNEQFF. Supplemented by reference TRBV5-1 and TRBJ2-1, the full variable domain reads KAGVTQTPRYLIKTRGQQVTLSCSPISGHRSVSWYQQTPGQGLQFLFEYFSETQRNKGNFPGRFSGRQFSNSRSEMNVSTLELGDSALYLCASSPGTGGPAYNEQFFGPGTRLTVL.

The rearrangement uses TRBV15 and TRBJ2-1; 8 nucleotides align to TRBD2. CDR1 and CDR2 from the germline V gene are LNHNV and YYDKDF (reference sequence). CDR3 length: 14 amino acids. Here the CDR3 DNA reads TGTGCTACTTCGGCGGGGGGCGATGTGGGGGAGCAGTTCTTC. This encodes CATSAGGDVGEQFF.

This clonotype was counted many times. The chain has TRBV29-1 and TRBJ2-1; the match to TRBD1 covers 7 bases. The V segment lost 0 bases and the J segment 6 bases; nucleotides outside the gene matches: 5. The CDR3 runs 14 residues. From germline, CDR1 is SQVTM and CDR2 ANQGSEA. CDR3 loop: CSVEDIRDSNEQFF. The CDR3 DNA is TGCAGCGTTGAAGACATAAGGGACAGCAATGAGCAGTTCTTC.

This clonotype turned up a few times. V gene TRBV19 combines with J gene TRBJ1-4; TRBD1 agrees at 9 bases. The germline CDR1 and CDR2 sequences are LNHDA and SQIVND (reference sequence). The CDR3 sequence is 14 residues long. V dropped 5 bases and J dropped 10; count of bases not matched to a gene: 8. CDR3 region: CASSSGTGSGKLFF. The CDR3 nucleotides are TGTGCCAGTAGTTCCGGGACAGGGTCCGGAAAACTGTTTTTT.

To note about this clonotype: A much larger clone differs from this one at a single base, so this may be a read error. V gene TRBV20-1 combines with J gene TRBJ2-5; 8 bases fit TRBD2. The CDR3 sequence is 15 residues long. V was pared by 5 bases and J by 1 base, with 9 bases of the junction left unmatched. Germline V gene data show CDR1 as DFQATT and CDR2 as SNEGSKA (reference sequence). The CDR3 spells CSADLSGGGQETQYF. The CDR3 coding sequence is TGCAGTGCTGACCTCTCCGGGGGGGGCCAAGAGACCCAGTACTTC.

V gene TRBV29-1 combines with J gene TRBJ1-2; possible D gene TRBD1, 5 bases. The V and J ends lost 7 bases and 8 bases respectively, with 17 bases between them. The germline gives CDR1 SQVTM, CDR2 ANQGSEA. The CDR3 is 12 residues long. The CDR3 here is CSASLGERGYTF. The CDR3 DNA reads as TGCAGCGCCTCTCTGGGGGAGCGCGGCTACACCTTC.

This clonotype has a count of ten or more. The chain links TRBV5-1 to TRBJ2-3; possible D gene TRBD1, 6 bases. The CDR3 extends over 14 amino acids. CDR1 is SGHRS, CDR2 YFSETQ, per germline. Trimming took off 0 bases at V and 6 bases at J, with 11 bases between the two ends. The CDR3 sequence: CASSLGGPSDTQYF. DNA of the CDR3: TGCGCCAGCAGCTTGGGGGGGCCATCGGATACGCAGTATTTT.

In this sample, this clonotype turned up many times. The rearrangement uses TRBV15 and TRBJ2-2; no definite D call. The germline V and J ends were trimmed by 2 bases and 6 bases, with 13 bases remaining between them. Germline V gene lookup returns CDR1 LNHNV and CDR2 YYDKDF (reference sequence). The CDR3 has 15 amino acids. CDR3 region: CATSRYDKTAGELFF. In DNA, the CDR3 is TGTGCCACCAGCAGATACGACAAAACTGCCGGGGAGCTGTTTTTT. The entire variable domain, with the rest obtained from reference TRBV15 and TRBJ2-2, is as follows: DAMVIQNPRYQVTQFGKPVTLSCSQTLNHNVMYWYQQKSSQAPKLLFHYYDKDFNNEADTPDNFQSRRPNTSFCFLDIRSPGLGDTAMYLCATSRYDKTAGELFFGEGSRLTVL.

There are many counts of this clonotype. The CDR3 reads CASSSRQPGRAGEQYF. The CDR3 coding sequence is TGTGCCAGCAGTTCCCGTCAACCCGGCAGGGCGGGGGAGCAGTACTTC. The genes are TRBV12-3 or TRBV12-4 and TRBJ2-7; perhaps TRBD2 as D (6 bases). The V gene lost 4 bases and the J gene lost 7 bases, with 23 bases spanning the gap. The CDR3 length is 16 residues.